A selection of T cell receptor beta chains follows, all from one sample in a study of tumor T cells in aggressive B-cell lymphoma. Here immunoSEQ multiplex PCR was the method, and the copy in TCRdb shows in-frame clones only, minus some. Among around 2,200 clones listed, 65% to 85% were seen once. The specimen was tumor tissue. Receptors were obtained from an adult with diffuse large B cell lymphoma. Both conserved end residues are part of each CDR3. A D gene is named only where the DNA matches it firmly. A clone size is listed for some rows: how often the clone was seen (once, few, many), or a class if it is expanded.

-	TRBV7-8	TRBJ2-3	TRBD1	14	TGTGCCAGCAGGCGTATGACAGGGACAGATACGCAGTATTTT	CASRRMTGTDTQYF
-	TRBV5-6	TRBJ1-1	-	15	TGTGCCAGCAGCTTGGGGGACTCCCTGAACACTGAAGCTTTCTTT	CASSLGDSLNTEAFF
-	TRBV27	TRBJ2-7	-	13	TGTGCCAGCAGTTCCAGCGGACCCTACGAGCAGTACTTC	CASSSSGPYEQYF
-	TRBV18	TRBJ1-5	TRBD1	16	TGTGCCAGCTCCCACGGACAGGGTGGCAGCAATCAGCCCCAGCATTTT	CASSHGQGGSNQPQHF
-	TRBV18	TRBJ1-3	-	15	TGTGCCAGCTCCAGGATTCAGCAATCTGGAAACACCATATATTTT	CASSRIQQSGNTIYF
-	TRBV6-5	TRBJ1-1	-	13	TGTGCCAGCAGTTACCTCGGGTTCACTGAAGCTTTCTTT	CASSYLGFTEAFF
-	TRBV29-1	TRBJ2-5	-	13	TGCAGCGCCACAGGAGATCTCCAAGAGACCCAGTACTTC	CSATGDLQETQYF
few	TRBV10-2	TRBJ2-1	TRBD2	15	TGCGCCAGCAGTGAGATGCTAGCGGCCTACAATGAGCAGTTCTTC	CASSEMLAAYNEQFF
-	TRBV2	TRBJ2-2	TRBD2	16	TGTGCCAGCAGGACTGCGGGACTAGCGATGTCCGGGGAGCTGTTTTTT	CASRTAGLAMSGELFF
-	TRBV6-1	TRBJ1-1	-	12	TGTGCCAGCAGTGAAGTTACGGTCCGGGCTTTCTTT	CASSEVTVRAFF
-	TRBV7-6	TRBJ2-7	TRBD1	14	TGTGCCAGCAGCTTATCGACAGGGACCTACGAGCAGTACTTC	CASSLSTGTYEQYF
once	TRBV30	TRBJ1-1	-	11	TGTGCCTGGGACAGGTCATCTGAAGCTTTCTTT	CAWDRSSEAFF
-	TRBV5-1	TRBJ2-1	TRBD2	17	TGCGCCAGCAGCTTGGGGCTGGGGCTAGCGGGAAAAGGTGAGCAGTTCTTC	CASSLGLGLAGKGEQFF
-	TRBV29-1	TRBJ2-7	TRBD2	11	TGCAGCGCCCTAGCGGGGGGCGAGCAGTACTTC	CSALAGGEQYF
-	TRBV7-3	TRBJ1-1	TRBD1	18	TGTGCCAGCAGCTTAATCCCGACAGGGGGCACAGGTGGCACTGAAGCTTTCTTT	CASSLIPTGGTGGTEAFF
-	TRBV6-6	TRBJ2-1	-	16	TGTGCCAGCAGTTACTCGGTCAGGGTTGGCTACAATGAGCAGTTCTTC	CASSYSVRVGYNEQFF
-	TRBV14	TRBJ1-1	-	15	TGTGCCAGCACCGCTAGCGTCAGCCGGAACACTGAAGCTTTCTTT	CASTASVSRNTEAFF
few	TRBV5-1	TRBJ2-6	TRBD1	18	TGCGCCAGCAGCCCCTGGACAGGGGGCTTGACTGGGGCCAACGTCCTGACTTTC	CASSPWTGGLTGANVLTF
few	TRBV7-2	TRBJ2-7	TRBD2	15	TGTGCCAGCAGCTTTGGGACTAGCGGGGCCTACGAGCAGTACTTC	CASSFGTSGAYEQYF
-	TRBV14	TRBJ1-2	-	13	TGTGCCAGCAGCCCGGACTTTCAGTGGGGCTACACCTTC	CASSPDFQWGYTF
-	TRBV28	TRBJ2-3	-	15	TGTGCCAGCACTTTCATCAGGGGAGGCACAGATACGCAGTATTTT	CASTFIRGGTDTQYF
once	TRBV29-1	TRBJ2-1	TRBD1	14	TGCAGCGTTGAGTACAGGGGGGCCTACAATGAGCAGTTCTTC	CSVEYRGAYNEQFF
-	TRBV27	TRBJ2-7	TRBD2	14	TGTGCCAGCAGTGGGACTAGCGCAGCCTACGAGCAGTACTTC	CASSGTSAAYEQYF
few	TRBV7-8	TRBJ2-1	-	14	TGTGCCAGCAGCTTAGCGTACTCCCCCATTGAGCAGTTCTTC	CASSLAYSPIEQFF
-	TRBV7-2	TRBJ2-1	TRBD2	18	TGTGCCAGCAGCTTCCTAGCGGGACTCCGTACTACCTACAATGAGCAGTTCTTC	CASSFLAGLRTTYNEQFF
-	TRBV5-1	TRBJ2-7	-	14	TGCGCCAGCAACCCCGGTATCCATACCTACGAGCAGTACTTC	CASNPGIHTYEQYF
few	TRBV5-1	TRBJ1-1	-	14	TGCGCCAGCAGCTATCTCAGGCTTAACACTGAAGCTTTCTTT	CASSYLRLNTEAFF
-	TRBV4-1	TRBJ1-1	-	17	TGCGCCAGCAGCCTCGAGGGGGTGCCGAGCGTGAACACTGAAGCTTTCTTT	CASSLEGVPSVNTEAFF
-	TRBV28	TRBJ2-7	-	11	TGTGCCCTTCGGGGTGAGAACGAGCAGTACTTC	CALRGENEQYF
-	TRBV27	TRBJ1-1	TRBD1	16	TGTGCCAGCAGTCTAATAGGACAGGGGAGGAACACTGAAGCTTTCTTT	CASSLIGQGRNTEAFF
-	TRBV7-2	TRBJ1-2	-	12	TGTGCCAGCCAGCCCGGGAACTATGGCTACACCTTC	CASQPGNYGYTF
-	TRBV20-1	TRBJ1-2	-	10	TGCAGTGCCAAGTCGGGGGGCTACACCTTC	CSAKSGGYTF
-	TRBV9	TRBJ2-2	TRBD2	17	TGTGCCAGCAGCGCCTGGGAGGGAGCGGATGACACCGGGGAGCTGTTTTTT	CASSAWEGADDTGELFF
-	TRBV29-1	TRBJ2-5	-	12	TGCAGCGAACGGACAGCAAAGGGGACCCAGTACTTC	CSERTAKGTQYF
-	TRBV14	TRBJ2-1	TRBD2	15	TGTGCCAGCAGTTCGACTAGCGGGAGTCGCTATGAGCAGTTCTTC	CASSSTSGSRYEQFF
-	TRBV10-3	TRBJ1-1	TRBD1	16	TGTGCCATCAGTGAGCCCGGACAGGGCGTGAACACTGAAGCTTTCTTT	CAISEPGQGVNTEAFF
-	TRBV5-1	TRBJ2-5	-	14	TGCGCCAGCAGCCTCTGGACAAGCCAAGAGACCCAGTACTTC	CASSLWTSQETQYF
-	TRBV28	TRBJ2-7	TRBD1	15	TGTGCCAGCAGCCTGGGTGGACAGGGGGTCCACGAGCAGTACTTC	CASSLGGQGVHEQYF
few	TRBV5-1	TRBJ1-4	-	14	TGCGCCAGCAGACAGGATGTGGGAGGAGGAAAACTGTTTTTT	CASRQDVGGGKLFF
-	TRBV18	TRBJ2-7	-	13	TGTGCCAGCTCACCGGGACAAGACTACGAGCAGTACTTC	CASSPGQDYEQYF
-	TRBV5-4	TRBJ2-6	-	15	TGTGCCAGCAGCTTGATTGGCACTGGGGCCAACGTCCTGACTTTC	CASSLIGTGANVLTF
-	TRBV2	TRBJ2-7	-	13	TGTGCCAGCAGTGTAAGACGGGAAGGCGAGCAGTACTTC	CASSVRREGEQYF
-	TRBV29-1	TRBJ1-1	-	12	TGCAGCGTTGAACCAGGCGTCACTGAAGCTTTCTTT	CSVEPGVTEAFF
-	TRBV5-1	TRBJ1-1	TRBD1	14	TGCGCCAGCAGCTCCTGGACAGGCGGGACTGAAGCTTTCTTT	CASSSWTGGTEAFF
-	TRBV6-1	TRBJ2-3	TRBD2	15	TGTGCCAGCAGTGTACTAGCGGGAGGGCCAGATACGCAGTATTTT	CASSVLAGGPDTQYF
-	TRBV29-1	TRBJ1-3	TRBD1	13	TGCAGCGTTGGACAGGGGGCTGGAAACACCATATATTTT	CSVGQGAGNTIYF
-	TRBV14	TRBJ2-1	-	18	TGTGCCAGCAGCCAAGTAATTTGGGGCGGGGAGAACTACAATGAGCAGTTCTTC	CASSQVIWGGENYNEQFF
-	TRBV5-1	TRBJ1-5	TRBD1	14	TGCGCCAGCAGCCCCTGGACAGGGGGGCAGCCCCAGCATTTT	CASSPWTGGQPQHF
-	TRBV28	TRBJ2-7	-	15	TGTGCCAGCAGTTTTTCGACGGAGAGCTCCTACGAGCAGTACTTC	CASSFSTESSYEQYF
-	TRBV2	TRBJ2-7	TRBD1	14	TGTGCCAGCAGTGAAAACAGGGGAACCTACGAGCAGTACTTC	CASSENRGTYEQYF
-	TRBV5-1	TRBJ2-1	-	15	TGCGCCAGCAGCTTGGCCGGTCTAGATAACAATGAGCAGTTCTTC	CASSLAGLDNNEQFF
-	TRBV5-1	TRBJ2-5	-	13	TGCGCCAGCAGCTTGACAGGCCCAGAGACCCAGTACTTC	CASSLTGPETQYF
-	TRBV7-9	TRBJ1-1	-	14	TGTGCCAGCAGCTTAGAATCCTCCAGGGAAGAAGCTTTCTTT	CASSLESSREEAFF
-	TRBV28	TRBJ1-2	TRBD1	15	TGTGCCAGCAGTATTCCGGGACAGGGGAGGGCTGGCTACACCTTC	CASSIPGQGRAGYTF
-	TRBV18	TRBJ1-2	-	16	TGTGCCAGCTCACCACGCGGCCCCGAGTTTTCGGTTGGCTACACCTTC	CASSPRGPEFSVGYTF
-	TRBV25-1	TRBJ2-1	TRBD2	18	TGTGCCAGCAGTGACTCTCCAACTAGCGAGAGCTACTACAATGAGCAGTTCTTC	CASSDSPTSESYYNEQFF
-	TRBV4-2	TRBJ1-1	-	13	TGTGCCAGCAGCCAAGAGCGGGGGTCTGAAGCTTTCTTT	CASSQERGSEAFF
-	TRBV6-1	TRBJ1-1	-	16	TGTGCCAGCAGTGAAGGGCTGGGGCTATTAATGACTGAAGCTTTCTTT	CASSEGLGLLMTEAFF
-	TRBV10-3	TRBJ2-1	-	17	TGTGCCATCAGTGAGACAGGAAGGCGGGATTACTACAATGAGCAGTTCTTC	CAISETGRRDYYNEQFF
-	TRBV4-1	TRBJ2-3	TRBD2	17	TGCGCCAGCAGCCGCTCCGGGACTAGCGGGAGGACAGATACGCAGTATTTT	CASSRSGTSGRTDTQYF